This is a list of T cell receptor beta chains from one sample in a study of blood T cell repertoires in COVID-19. Generated by immunoSEQ multiplex PCR, the TCRdb table keeps only in-frame clones and is missing some. The sample consists of around 170,000 clones, 70% to 90% of them appearing once. Sequencing was carried out using peripheral blood. These receptors originate from a woman aged 25 to 39 with acute or convalescent COVID-19. Each CDR3 is given with its conserved first and last residue.

V	J	CDR3
TRBV6-5	TRBJ1-2	CASSSTVYTF
TRBV11-3	TRBJ2-1	CASSLVNNEQFF
TRBV13	TRBJ1-1	CASSVDTEAFF
TRBV6-1	TRBJ2-7	CASSEVRRSYEQYF
TRBV2	TRBJ1-1	CASTRGPETGGRF
TRBV27	TRBJ2-3	CASSFHNSLDTQYF
TRBV7-9	TRBJ1-1	CASSHRDRVLAFF
TRBV18	TRBJ2-7	CASSPTDLYEQYF
TRBV10-1	TRBJ2-3	CASSVAGERTDTQYF
TRBV2	TRBJ2-1	CASNTSPQADEQFF